This T cell receptor beta chain was sequenced in a study of T cells in Graves' hyperthyroidism and ophthalmopathy. About the study: Pretreatment peripheral blood was obtained at initial diagnosis.

Exclusion criteria comprised uncontrolled infection, other autoimmune disease, pregnancy or lactation. There are many counts of this clonotype. Antigen: not known. Germline trimming cut 5 bases from V and 2 bases from J; bases unmatched to any gene: 26. CDR1 and CDR2 (germline): SGHVS, FQNEAQ. This CDR3 region has 21 residues. Amplification targeted TCR beta CDR3 regions from RNA transcripts. A set of HTBI primers served as the primers for a first-round RT-PCR of the TCR CDR3. TCRdb reprocessed the multiplex PCR reads via MiXCR and lists one record per CDR3 protein. The sample carries approximately 690,000 distinct CDR3 sequences, 14% recorded once. General study findings and limits: Separation of ophthalmopathy from stable hyperthyroidism was achieved by a 13 V-J model. Appearing also in blood were most of the thyroid clonotypes expanded above 0.001.

The sequence was obtained from a woman between 45 and 65 years old with Graves' ophthalmopathy. Sequenced: blood. The J gene is TRBJ2-7, the V gene TRBV7-8; 8 nucleotides match TRBD1. CDR3 sequence reads: CASSIPLKAGGPRRPTYEQYF. The CDR3 DNA follows: TGTGCCAGCAGCATCCCCCTCAAGGCAGGGGGCCCCCGCCGCCCAACCTACGAGCAGTACTTC.